These T cell receptor beta chains were read from a single sample in a study of blood T cell repertoires in COVID-19. Libraries were prepared by immunoSEQ multiplex PCR; TCRdb keeps only in-frame clonotypes and omits some of them. The table records about 120,000 clones, 75% to 85% of them present only once. Sequencing input: peripheral blood. Receptors were obtained from a woman aged 55-69 years with acute or convalescent COVID-19. Each CDR3 is given with its conserved first and last residue. The D gene is left open where the match is weak. The size of a clone is reported for some rows only, either as once, few or many, or as a class for expanded clones.

j_gene | abundance | d_gene | v_gene | CDR3aa | CDR3nt
TRBJ2-1 | NA | TRBD2 | TRBV7-3 | CASSPGLAVLSYNEQFF | TGTGCCAGCAGCCCAGGACTAGCGGTCCTGAGCTACAATGAGCAGTTCTTC
TRBJ2-2 | NA | NA | TRBV6-5 | CASSILDPVTGELFF | TGTGCCAGCAGCATCCTAGACCCTGTCACCGGGGAGCTGTTTTTT
TRBJ1-1 | NA | NA | TRBV20-1 | CSARDGQVFF | TGCAGTGCTAGAGATGGACAAGTTTTCTTT
TRBJ1-2 | NA | TRBD1 | TRBV6-6 | CASRDRGPLNYGYTF | TGTGCCAGCAGGGACAGGGGACCTCTAAACTATGGCTACACCTTC
TRBJ2-1 | few | NA | TRBV5-1 | CASSSPPGTPYNEQFF | TGCGCCAGCAGCTCGCCTCCCGGGACACCTTACAATGAGCAGTTCTTC
TRBJ2-1 | NA | NA | TRBV4-3 | CASSLHRGGGEQFF | TGCGCCAGCAGCCTTCACCGAGGTGGTGGGGAGCAGTTCTTC
TRBJ2-7 | NA | TRBD1 | TRBV19 | CASSIVGTVSYEQYF | TGTGCCAGTAGTATAGTCGGGACAGTCTCCTACGAGCAGTACTTC
TRBJ1-5 | NA | NA | TRBV10-3 | CAISEDINQPQHF | TGTGCCATCAGTGAGGACATTAATCAGCCCCAGCATTTT
TRBJ2-7 | NA | NA | TRBV6-2/TRBV6-3 | CASSPTGYEQYF | TGTGCCAGCAGTCCGACAGGCTACGAGCAGTACTTC
TRBJ1-5 | NA | NA | TRBV7-2 | CATTTGNQPQHF | TGTGCCACCACGACAGGCAATCAGCCCCAGCATTTT
TRBJ2-5 | NA | TRBD1 | TRBV7-3 | CASSLDREETQYF | TGTGCCAGCAGCCTCGACAGGGAAGAGACCCAGTACTTC
TRBJ2-1 | NA | NA | TRBV6-1 | CASSEGATSFDNEQFF | TGTGCCAGCAGTGAAGGGGCTACTAGCTTCGACAATGAGCAGTTCTTC
TRBJ2-1 | NA | TRBD2 | TRBV19 | CASSISLAGGHEQFF | TGTGCCAGTAGTATCTCCCTAGCGGGGGGGCATGAGCAGTTCTTC
TRBJ1-2 | NA | NA | TRBV7-7 | CASSLGPVITQPSGYTF | TGTGCTAGCAGCTTAGGTCCGGTCATTACTCAACCTAGTGGCTACACCTTC
TRBJ1-2 | NA | NA | TRBV2 | CASSVRGNYGYTF | TGTGCCAGCAGTGTCCGGGGAAACTATGGCTACACCTTC
TRBJ2-1 | NA | TRBD2 | TRBV2 | CASRGLAGGYNEQFF | TGTGCCAGCAGGGGGCTAGCGGGGGGCTACAATGAGCAGTTCTTC